This passage covers 25 T cell receptor beta chains from one sample sequenced in a study of T cell clonality in common variable immunodeficiency. The protocol was immunoSEQ multiplex PCR, while the TCRdb copy is restricted to in-frame clones and leaves out a portion. The sample is made up of 35,000 or so clones, none counted only once. Sequences were obtained from peripheral blood mononuclear cells. Source of these receptors: a person aged 18-69 years in good health.

This clone has at least ten counts. The missing CDR3 end, 3 residues past where the read stops, is filled in from the germline J gene. The chain carries TRBV28 and TRBJ1-1, with a weak D call TRBD1 (5 bases). The V end was cut by 8 bases, the J end by 5 bases, with 21 bases between. The CDR3 sequence is 15 residues long. Germline V lookup: CDR1 MDHEN, CDR2 SYDVKM. CDR3 sequence reads: CASGRDTPGRTEAFF. Incomplete CDR3 DNA: TGTGCCAGCGGCAGGGATACGCCGGGAAGGACTGAA.

There are many counts of this clone. The read ends 3 residues early relative to the CDR3; the germline J gene fills the gap. V is TRBV6-2 or TRBV6-3 and J is TRBJ2-5; weak D call: TRBD2 (6 bases). Between the trimmed V and J ends, which lost 5 bases and 2 bases, there was a span of 21 bases. CDR3 length: 17 residues. CDR1 and CDR2 (germline): MNHEY, SVGEGT. The sequenced part of the CDR3 DNA is TGTGCCAGCAGTCCAATGCTCCGGGACTTCAGGCAAGAGACC. This translates into CASSPMLRDFRQET. The full CDR3 protein is CASSPMLRDFRQETQYF.

At least ten counts were recorded for this clone. Sequencing ends 3 residues short of the CDR3 end; the germline J gene provides the rest. The genes are TRBV18 and TRBJ1-5, with 8 positions matching TRBD1. CDR1 and CDR2 (germline): KGHSH, LQKENI. This CDR3 region has 18 residues. Unmatched junction bases numbered 11, after V lost 2 bases and J lost 2 bases. The sequenced CDR3 bases are TGTGCCAGCTCACCAACTAGCTCAGGGGGCCTGGGCAATCAGCCC. Protein sequence: CASSPTSSGGLGNQP. Given in full, the CDR3 is CASSPTSSGGLGNQPQHF.

There are many counts of this clone. The read is 3 residues too short to cover the CDR3 end, so that end is filled in from the germline J gene. The chain is built from TRBV4-1 and TRBJ2-1, with D perhaps TRBD2 (5 bases). The CDR3 contains 14 residues. Germline V gene sequence: CDR1 MGHRA, CDR2 YSYEKL. V was trimmed by 4 bases and J by 6 bases, leaving 13 bases between them. This CDR3 reads CASSPSTTLNEQFF. The CDR3 DNA, read in part, is TGCGCCAGCAGCCCCTCGACTACCCTCAATGAG.

This clone was seen at least ten times. With the read ending 3 residues before the CDR3 end, the germline J gene is used to fill in that end. J is TRBJ2-1 and V is TRBV19; 8 bases are shared with TRBD2. Germline assignment: CDR1 LNHDA and CDR2 SQIVND (reference sequence). CDR3 size: 14 residues. J gave up 9 bases and V 10 bases, and 14 bases lay outside the gene matches. Partial CDR3 DNA: TGTGCCACCGGGCCGGGGGGGCTGGAGGGTGAG. Its protein is CATGPGGLEGE. The CDR3 in full is CATGPGGLEGEQFF. The full variable domain, rest sourced from reference TRBV19 and TRBJ2-1, is DGGITQSPKYLFRKEGQNVTLSCEQNLNHDAMYWYRQDPGQGLRLIYYSQIVNDFQKGDIAEGYSVSREKKESFPLTVTSAQKNPTAFYLCATGPGGLEGEQFFGPGTRLTVL.

This clone was seen many times. Sequencing ends 3 residues short of the CDR3 end; the germline J gene provides the rest. This rearrangement joins TRBV20-1 to TRBJ2-1; the match to TRBD2 covers 7 bases. Losses at the gene ends were 0 bases for V and 3 bases for J; bases not matched to a gene: 8. The CDR3 has 16 amino acids. Germline V lookup: CDR1 DFQATT, CDR2 SNEGSKA (reference sequence). CDR3: CSARDPGGSGYNEQFF. CDR3 DNA, as far as it was read: TGCAGTGCTAGAGATCCCGGCGGGAGCGGCTACAATGAG.

As for this clone: This likely stems from a read error, as it lies one base from a far larger clone. The observed sequence ends 3 residues before the CDR3 terminus, with the missing tail filled in from the germline J gene. The J gene is TRBJ1-1, the V gene TRBV20-1; D not certain. Germline loops: CDR1 DFQATT, CDR2 SNEGSKA (reference sequence). The CDR3 runs to 12 residues. Trimming removed 5 bases at V and 1 base at J, with 8 bases between. CDR3 bases read: TGCAGTGCTCCCCCCCGGAACACTGAA. Its protein is CSAPPRNTE. The complete CDR3 protein is CSAPPRNTEAFF.

This clone has a count of ten or more. Read coverage stops 3 residues before the CDR3 terminus; the germline J gene supplies the remainder. Other nucleotide sequences from this sample produce the same CDR3. This chain joins TRBV10-3 and TRBJ1-6; no clear D. Trimming removed 0 bases from V and 5 bases from J, with 5 bases in between. This CDR3 has 14 residues. Germline V gene sequence: CDR1 ENHRY, CDR2 SYGVKD. The CDR3 spells CAISESPDNSPLHF. The covered CDR3 bases are TGTGCCATCAGTGAGTCCCCAGATAATTCACCC.

At least ten counts were recorded for this clone. The CDR3 extends 3 residues past the end of the read, so its final part is completed from the germline J gene. The genes are TRBV5-1 and TRBJ1-2, with TRBD1 matching 12 bases. The V gene end was trimmed by 7 bases and the J gene end by 6 bases; junction bases not matched to a gene: 10. The CDR3 runs 15 residues. Germline loops: CDR1 SGHRS, CDR2 YFSETQ. CDR3 sequence reads: CASSDPRDRGHGYTF. The sequenced CDR3 bases are TGCGCCAGCTCTGACCCGAGGGACAGGGGGCATGGC.

There are many counts of this clone. The read terminates 3 residues before the CDR3 end, so the remaining end is supplied by the germline J gene. This chain uses TRBV20-1 with TRBJ1-1; a weak D match, TRBD1 (5 bases). The V end lost 5 bases, the J end lost 4 bases, and 11 bases lay between the germline ends. Per the germline V gene, CDR1 is DFQATT and CDR2 is SNEGSKA (reference sequence). The CDR3 spans 12 residues. The CDR3 bases that were read are TGCAGTGCTTTTGGCCAGGGCACTGAA. This codes for CSAFGQGTE. The full CDR3 sequence reads CSAFGQGTEAFF.

Ten or more counts support this clone. This CDR3 is CASSQDRGGATYEQYF. The CDR3 DNA, read in part, is TGCGCCAGCAGCCAAGATCGGGGGGGCGCAACCTACGAG. This sequence joins TRBV4-1 and TRBJ2-7, with 8 bases fitting TRBD2. The CDR3 end lies 3 residues beyond the end of the read and is filled in from the germline J gene. The CDR3 runs to 16 residues. V dropped 0 bases and J dropped 2; count of bases not matched to a gene: 6. Germline V gene sequence: CDR1 MGHRA, CDR2 YSYEKL.

This clone was counted ten times or more. CDR3 bases read: TGTGCCAGCAGTGTACAGGGCTCAGATGAGACC. Encoded protein: CASSVQGSDET. The entire CDR3 protein is CASSVQGSDETQYF. The rearrangement links TRBV2 to TRBJ2-5; weak D call: TRBD1 (6 bases). The sequenced fragment ends 3 residues before the CDR3 boundary, so the rest is inferred from the germline J gene. The CDR3 is made up of 14 amino acids. Germline CDR1 is SNHLY and CDR2 is FYNNEI. V lost 4 bases and J 5 bases, leaving 14 bases between the germline ends.

In this sample, this clone turned up many times. The sequenced fragment ends 3 residues before the CDR3 boundary, so the rest is inferred from the germline J gene. The chain recombines TRBV20-1 with TRBJ2-1; TRBD2 aligns across 8 bases. Germline V gene data show CDR1 as DFQATT and CDR2 as SNEGSKA (reference sequence). The V segment lost 3 bases and the J segment 3 bases; nucleotides outside the gene matches: 7. The CDR3 length is 15 residues. The CDR3 bases that were read are TGCAGTGCTAGTTGGCGGGGGGTAGGCTACAATGAG. Its protein product is CSASWRGVGYNE. The CDR3 in full is CSASWRGVGYNEQFF.

This clone appeared many times. Read sequence stops 3 residues before the CDR3 end, and the germline J gene provides the missing end. The chain has TRBV7-3 and TRBJ2-2; tentative D call: TRBD2 (6 bases). CDR1 is SGHTA and CDR2 is FQGTGA in the germline V gene. Trimming removed 1 base from V and 5 bases from J, with 8 bases in between. CDR3 length equals 14 residues. The part of the CDR3 DNA that was read is TGTGCCAGCAGCTTAAACGCGGGAACCGGGGAG. It encodes CASSLNAGTGE. The entire CDR3 protein reads CASSLNAGTGELFF.

This clone came up many times. The CDR3 end is not reached by the read, which stops 3 residues before it; the germline J gene fills it in. The chain employs TRBV2 and TRBJ2-1; TRBD2 might be the D (6 bases). Trimming shortened V by 6 bases and J by 0 bases, and 12 bases separated the two germline ends. The length of the CDR3 is 15 residues. CDR1 is SNHLY and CDR2 is FYNNEI in the germline V gene. CDR3 DNA, as far as it was read: TGTGCCAGCAGAGAGAGCGGGTCCTCCTACAATGAG. It yields the protein CASRESGSSYNE. Given in full, the CDR3 is CASRESGSSYNEQFF.

This clone was detected ten times or more. Here the CDR3 reads CAISGYKGTEAFF. CDR3 DNA (partial): TGTGCCATCAGTGGCTACAAGGGCACTGAA. The chain links TRBV10-3 to TRBJ1-1, with D hard to call. The read finishes 3 residues shy of the CDR3 end, and the germline J gene is used to complete it. The CDR3 loop spans 13 amino acids. Germline lookup yields CDR1 ENHRY and CDR2 SYGVKD. V lost 4 bases and J 4 bases, leaving 10 bases between the germline ends.

This clone has a count of ten or more. The junction and the germline gene differ at one end; a read error may be behind it. The read comes to an end 3 residues before the CDR3 does, leaving the germline J gene to fill in the end. The chain combines TRBV29-1 with TRBJ2-7; D remains ambiguous. Germline CDR1 is SQVTM and CDR2 is ANQGSEA. The CDR3 has 14 amino acids. The CDR3 sequence: CSVEARSSGYEQYF. The covered CDR3 bases are TGCAGCGTAGAAGCACGGTCCTCGGGCTACGAG.

In this sample, this clone is medium-sized (0.01 to 0.1%). The read ends 3 residues early relative to the CDR3; the germline J gene fills the gap. The chain couples TRBV19 to TRBJ1-1, with D possibly TRBD1 on 5 matching bases. The CDR3 has 15 amino acids. Trimming left V 3 bases short and J 1 base short, with 12 bases between. The germline CDR1 and CDR2 sequences are LNHDA and SQIVND (reference sequence). Incomplete CDR3 DNA: TGTGCCAGTAGTATCGGGGGTCGTACGAACACTGAA. Amino acid sequence: CASSIGGRTNTE. The whole CDR3 protein reads CASSIGGRTNTEAFF.

At least ten counts were recorded for this clone. The read ends 3 residues before the CDR3 terminus; that terminus is restored from the germline J gene. The V call is TRBV14, the J call TRBJ1-1; D call uncertain. Germline V gene lookup returns CDR1 SGHDN and CDR2 FVKESK. The germline V and J ends were trimmed by 0 bases and 1 base, with 3 bases remaining between them. CDR3 length: 13 residues. The CDR3 bases that were read are TGTGCCAGCAGCCAAGATAGGAACACTGAA. It encodes CASSQDRNTE. The entire CDR3 is CASSQDRNTEAFF.

This clone was seen many times. Coverage ceases 3 residues before the CDR3 finishes, and the germline J gene fills in the end. J is TRBJ2-2 and V is TRBV5-1; D is unclear. The CDR3 runs to 15 residues. Germline V gene data show CDR1 as SGHRS and CDR2 as YFSETQ. The V gene lost 1 base and the J gene lost 2 bases, with 9 bases spanning the gap. CDR3 residues: CASSLSRVNTGELFF. The CDR3 DNA, read in part, is TGCGCCAGCAGCTTGAGTCGCGTTAACACCGGGGAG.

This clone was picked up many times. The read terminates 3 residues before the CDR3 end, so the remaining end is supplied by the germline J gene. The chain is built from TRBV19 and TRBJ2-5, with 7 bases matching TRBD2. Germline V gives CDR1 LNHDA, CDR2 SQIVND (reference sequence). V lost 5 bases to trimming and J lost 5 bases; unmatched junction nucleotides: 8. This CDR3 is 14 amino acids long. The sequenced CDR3 bases are TGTGCCAGTAGTGGAGGACTAGTATGGGAGACC. Translating it yields CASSGGLVWET. The whole CDR3 sequence is CASSGGLVWETQYF.

This clone was recorded at least ten times. The missing CDR3 end, 3 residues past where the read stops, is filled in from the germline J gene. J is TRBJ2-1 and V is TRBV5-4; a possible D gene is TRBD1 (7 bases). The V end lost 0 bases, the J end lost 4 bases, and 11 bases lay between the germline ends. There are 15 residues in the CDR3. Germline V gene lookup returns CDR1 SGHNT and CDR2 YYREEE (reference sequence). Incomplete CDR3 DNA: TGTGCCAGCAGCTTGGGGGCGGGACAGTACAATGAG. This codes for CASSLGAGQYNE. The CDR3 reads in full as CASSLGAGQYNEQFF.

Ten or more counts support this clone. The missing CDR3 end, 3 residues past where the read stops, is filled in from the germline J gene. This same CDR3 is encoded by further DNA sequences in the sample. The V call is TRBV14, the J call TRBJ2-7; D unresolved. The CDR3 consists of 12 residues. Trimming shortened V by 4 bases and J by 6 bases, and 10 bases separated the two germline ends. The germline CDR1 and CDR2 sequences are SGHDN and FVKESK. The CDR3 region is CASSPVSGEQYF. The CDR3 bases that were read are TGTGCCAGCAGCCCGGTCTCTGGCGAG.

This clone has at least ten counts. The CDR3 end is not reached by the read, which stops 3 residues before it; the germline J gene fills it in. The chain recombines TRBV2 with TRBJ2-2, with D possibly matching TRBD1 (5 bases). Trimming shortened V by 2 bases and J by 7 bases, and 11 bases separated the two germline ends. The germline gives CDR1 SNHLY, CDR2 FYNNEI. This CDR3 has 14 amino acids. CDR3 DNA (partial): TGTGCCAGCAGTGAACTCAGGGATAACGGGGAG. This gives the protein CASSELRDNGE. The entire CDR3 is CASSELRDNGELFF.

The table lists this clone with many counts. Read sequence stops 3 residues before the CDR3 end, and the germline J gene provides the missing end. The chain recombines TRBV18 with TRBJ2-7, with unresolved D. CDR1 is KGHSH and CDR2 is LQKENI in the germline V gene. The V end lost 1 base, the J end lost 2 bases, and 12 bases lay between the germline ends. The CDR3 totals 15 residues. The CDR3 spells CASSPRVIAPYEQYF. The sequenced CDR3 bases are TGTGCCAGCTCACCACGAGTAATAGCACCCTACGAG.